This T cell receptor beta chain was captured in a study of cytomegalovirus exposure and HLA in healthy donors. Both 60 Vbeta primers and 13 Jbeta primers went into the PCR. Assay: immunoSEQ multiplex PCR; the TCRdb copy retains only in-frame clones and omits some. This sample has around 130,000 clones, with 75% found just once. CDR3 length equals 15 residues. V lost 4 bases, J lost 6 bases, and 10 bases stayed unmatched. Germline V CDR1 and CDR2: SEHNR, FQNEAQ (reference sequence). The chain couples TRBV7-9 to TRBJ2-5, with 8 bases fitting TRBD2. Sample: PBMCs. The clonotype originates from a woman aged 40 to 50 in good health and CMV-seropositive. The CDR3 sequence: CASSSRGSGKQTQYF. CDR3 coding DNA: TGTGCCAGCAGCTCAAGGGGTAGCGGGAAGCAGACCCAGTACTTC.